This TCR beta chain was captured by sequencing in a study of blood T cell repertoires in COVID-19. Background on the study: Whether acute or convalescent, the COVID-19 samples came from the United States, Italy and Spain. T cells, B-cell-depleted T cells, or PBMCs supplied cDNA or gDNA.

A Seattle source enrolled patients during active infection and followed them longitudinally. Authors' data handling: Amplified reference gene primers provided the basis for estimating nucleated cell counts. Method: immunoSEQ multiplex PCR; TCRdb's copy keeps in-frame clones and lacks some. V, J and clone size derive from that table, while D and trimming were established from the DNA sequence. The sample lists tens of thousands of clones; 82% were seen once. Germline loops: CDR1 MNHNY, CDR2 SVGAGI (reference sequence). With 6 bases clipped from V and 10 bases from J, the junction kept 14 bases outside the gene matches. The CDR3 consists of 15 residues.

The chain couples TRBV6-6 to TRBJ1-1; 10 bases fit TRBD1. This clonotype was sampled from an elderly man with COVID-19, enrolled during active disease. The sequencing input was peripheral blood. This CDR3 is CASRPPGQGFTRAFF. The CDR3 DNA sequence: TGTGCCAGCAGACCCCCGGGACAGGGGTTCACCAGAGCTTTCTTT.